A single sample is the source of the 12 T cell receptor beta chains below, sequenced in a study of cytomegalovirus exposure and HLA in healthy donors. The PCR contained 60 Vbeta and 13 Jbeta primers. The assay was immunoSEQ multiplex PCR, and TCRdb's table has in-frame clones only and misses some. This sample's table has some 160,000 clones. The sample was PBMCs. The receptors originated from a man aged 25-45 years in good health and CMV-seronegative.

J is TRBJ2-1 and V is TRBV19, with D tentatively TRBD1 (5 bases). The V end was cut by 4 bases, the J end by 6 bases, with 25 bases between. The CDR3 spans 18 residues. Germline lookup yields CDR1 LNHDA and CDR2 SQIVND (reference sequence). CDR3 nucleotide sequence: TGTGCCAGTAGTAGTCAGGGATTCTTGGGCTTCAAAAGCAATGAGCAGTTCTTC. This codes for CASSSQGFLGFKSNEQFF.

The chain combines TRBV19 with TRBJ2-1; 8 bases agree with TRBD2. This CDR3 is 16 amino acids long. Germline assignment: CDR1 LNHDA and CDR2 SQIVND (reference sequence). V shed 6 bases and J 4 bases; nucleotides not matched to a gene: 11. The CDR3 sequence is CASSNLSGRGYNEQFF. The CDR3 coding sequence is TGTGCCAGTAGCAACCTAAGCGGGAGAGGATACAATGAGCAGTTCTTC.

CDR3 in DNA: TGTGCCAGCTCACGCGAGGGGGCGGAAAAACTGTTTTTT. Translated: CASSREGAEKLFF. The chain joins TRBV18 to TRBJ1-4, with TRBD1 matching over 7 bases. CDR1 KGHSH and CDR2 LQKENI come from the germline V gene. The CDR3 has 13 residues. J was trimmed by 8 bases and V by 4 bases; bases with no gene match: 4. Combining the CDR3 with reference TRBV18 and TRBJ1-4 gives the whole variable domain NAGVMQNPRHLVRRRGQEARLRCSPMKGHSHVYWYRQLPEEGLKFMVYLQKENIIDESGMPKERFSAEFPKEGPSILRIQQVVRGDSAAYFCASSREGAEKLFFGSGTQLSVL.

The chain links TRBV9 to TRBJ2-1, with D perhaps TRBD2 (5 bases). Germline values: CDR1 SGDLS, CDR2 YYNGEE. The CDR3 spans 15 residues. Trimming removed 0 bases at V and 6 bases at J, with 13 bases between. The CDR3 nucleotides are TGTGCCAGCAGCGTAGAAGGCGGACTCGTCAATGAGCAGTTCTTC. As protein: CASSVEGGLVNEQFF.

The chain joins TRBV9 to TRBJ2-7; 8 bases map to TRBD1. The germline gives CDR1 SGDLS, CDR2 YYNGEE. The CDR3 consists of 14 residues. With V trimmed by 4 bases and J by 5 bases, 8 bases remained unmatched. CDR3 residues: CASSTGQGRHEQYF. CDR3 DNA sequence: TGTGCCAGCAGCACAGGACAGGGTCGGCACGAGCAGTACTTC.

V gene TRBV4-1 combines with J gene TRBJ2-7, with 7 positions matching TRBD2. Germline loops: CDR1 MGHRA, CDR2 YSYEKL. V shed 0 bases, J shed 3 bases, and the junction held 5 bases outside the gene matches. The CDR3 length is 15 residues. The CDR3 protein is CASSQDSGGVYEQYF. CDR3 in DNA: TGCGCCAGCAGCCAAGACTCGGGAGGAGTCTACGAGCAGTACTTC.

The chain links TRBV11-3 to TRBJ1-5, with TRBD1 matching 8 bases. This CDR3 spans 16 amino acids. In germline, CDR1 is SGHNT, CDR2 YENEEA. The V and J ends lost 3 bases and 5 bases, in that order; junction bases with no gene match: 9. CDR3 protein: CASSFSGTGSDQPQHF. As DNA, the CDR3 is TGTGCCAGCAGCTTCTCCGGGACAGGCTCCGATCAGCCCCAGCATTTT. The complete variable domain, with remaining parts taken from reference TRBV11-3 and TRBJ1-5, reads EAGVVQSPRYKIIEKKQPVAFWCNPISGHNTLYWYLQNLGQGPELLIRYENEEAVDDSQLPKDRFSAERLKGVDSTLKIQPAELGDSAVYLCASSFSGTGSDQPQHFGDGTRLSIL.

The rearrangement links TRBV7-8 to TRBJ2-7, with 13 bases fitting TRBD2. Germline-derived CDR1 and CDR2 are SGHVS and FQNEAQ. Trimming at V came to 5 bases and at J to 4 bases, leaving 11 bases not matched to a gene. The length of the CDR3 is 17 residues. CDR3 sequence reads: CASSLNPGLAGIYEQYF. CDR3 in DNA: TGTGCCAGCAGCCTAAATCCGGGACTAGCGGGGATATACGAGCAGTACTTC.

The V gene is TRBV4-2, the J gene TRBJ2-7, with D perhaps TRBD2 (5 bases). Germline CDR1 reads LGHNA; CDR2 reads YNFKEQ. V was clipped by 5 bases and J by 0 bases, with 14 bases between them. This CDR3 contains 15 residues. The CDR3 reads CASSSSGLSSYEQYF. Written as DNA, the CDR3 is TGTGCCAGCAGCTCAAGCGGATTAAGCTCCTACGAGCAGTACTTC.

The CDR3 loop reads CASSRSGQGDQPQHF. In DNA, the CDR3 is TGTGCCAGCAGCAGATCGGGACAGGGAGATCAGCCCCAGCATTTT. This chain joins TRBV6-6 and TRBJ1-5; 9 bases match TRBD1. V lost 6 bases, J lost 5 bases, and 8 bases stayed unmatched. This CDR3 has 15 residues. Germline assignment: CDR1 MNHNY and CDR2 SVGAGI (reference sequence).

The chain has TRBV5-1 and TRBJ2-7; 9 positions agree with TRBD2. J lost 0 bases, V lost 0 bases, and 7 bases had no gene match. Germline CDR1 and CDR2: SGHRS and YFSETQ. The CDR3 is 17 residues long. The chain's CDR3 is CASSLEGRLADSYEQYF. The CDR3 DNA reads TGCGCCAGCAGCTTGGAAGGGAGACTAGCGGACTCCTACGAGCAGTACTTC.

The rearrangement uses TRBV28 and TRBJ1-2, with D tentatively TRBD1 (6 bases). The CDR3 loop spans 16 amino acids. CDR1 and CDR2 (germline): MDHEN, SYDVKM. Trimming pared 2 bases from V and 1 base from J, leaving 14 bases between. CDR3 in DNA: TGTGCCAGCAGTTTACAGGGGAGCATTTTTAACTATGGCTACACCTTC. As protein: CASSLQGSIFNYGYTF.